The clone carrying this T cell receptor (beta chain) was counted a few times. What it recognizes is unknown. This record belongs to a study of CD8+ T cells in alopecia areata. Whole-study context: The study gave treated patients oral tofacitinib at 5 to 10 mg twice daily. Overall study results and limits: It was lesional scalp, especially alopecia totalis/universalis, that showed higher clonality than normal scalp.

The CDR3 runs 12 residues. Germline values: CDR1 SQVTM, CDR2 ANQGSEA. Trimming took 5 bases from V and 10 from J, leaving 16 bases between them. Both peripheral blood and punch biopsies of lesional scalp skin were obtained from patients who had alopecia areata. Following extraction, RNA underwent reverse transcription to cDNA, which served as the sequencing template. Assay used: immunoSEQ multiplex PCR; TCRdb lists only in-frame clones, some missing. This table has 150,000 or so clones, 40% to 65% appearing once. The source was CD8+ T cells sorted from blood, collected at week 0. The clonotype originates from a human donor with alopecia areata. The chain has TRBV29-1 and TRBJ2-3; tentative D call: TRBD1 (9 bases). The CDR3 region is CSVPGQGLAQYF. DNA for the CDR3: TGCAGCGTTCCGGGACAGGGACTAGCGCAGTATTTT.